This passage covers 11 T cell receptor beta chains from one sample sequenced in a study of response to subunit inactivated influenza vaccine. MiXCR, run by TCRdb on the RT-PCR reads, gives a single entry per CDR3 protein. This sample has around 200,000 distinct CDR3 sequences; 9.2% occur once, and the top ten carry under 13%. Sequencing was performed on non-naive T cells sorted from PBMCs, taken on the day of vaccination. These receptors were taken from a man aged 50 to 60 who received an inactivated influenza vaccine.

The V gene is TRBV28, the J gene TRBJ2-2; unclear D gene. Germline assignment: CDR1 MDHEN and CDR2 SYDVKM. The V and J ends lost 6 bases and 1 base respectively, with 9 bases between them. There are 14 residues in the CDR3. In DNA form, the CDR3 reads TGTGCCAGCAGCCCCTACATGAACACCGGGGAGCTGTTTTTT. This encodes CASSPYMNTGELFF.

This clonotype was detected only a few times. The chain has TRBV7-2 and TRBJ2-5, with D unclear. CDR1 is SGHTA and CDR2 is FQGNSA in the germline V gene. The CDR3 covers 13 residues. V lost 2 bases to trimming and J lost 7 bases, with 11 bases between them. The CDR3, as DNA: TGTGCCAGCAGCTTAAACTCGGTGGTGACCCAGTACTTC. Its translation is CASSLNSVVTQYF.

This clonotype was detected ten times or more. The chain is built from TRBV27 and TRBJ2-1; D uncertain. The V and J ends lost 6 bases and 1 base respectively, with 19 bases between them. Germline values: CDR1 MNHEY, CDR2 SMNVEV (reference sequence). The CDR3 has 17 amino acids. In DNA, the CDR3 is TGTGCCAGCAGACTTTCGGCGGCGCTGAGGTCCTACAATGAGCAGTTCTTC. Translated: CASRLSAALRSYNEQFF.

V gene TRBV11-3 combines with J gene TRBJ2-7; the D gene is possibly TRBD1 (5 bases). Trimming took 0 bases from V and 3 from J, leaving 12 bases between them. Looked up from germline, CDR1 is SGHNT and CDR2 is YENEEA. The CDR3 runs to 15 residues. The CDR3 is CASSLDQGVYYEQYF. The CDR3 bases are TGTGCCAGCAGCTTAGATCAAGGGGTATACTACGAGCAGTACTTC.

This clonotype occurred many times. V usage is TRBV5-1 and J usage is TRBJ2-1, with D possibly TRBD2 on 5 matching bases. V dropped 4 bases and J dropped 11 bases, with 13 bases sitting between them. The CDR3 is made up of 12 amino acids. CDR1 SGHRS and CDR2 YFSETQ come from the germline V gene. CDR3 coding DNA: TGCGCCAGCAGCGCTAGCCGGGAAAAGCAGTTCTTC. Its translation: CASSASREKQFF.

The chain links TRBV20-1 to TRBJ2-3, with D unresolved. The V end was cut by 3 bases, the J end by 1 base, with 14 bases between. Looked up from germline, CDR1 is DFQATT and CDR2 is SNEGSKA (reference sequence). The CDR3 sequence is 15 residues long. Here the CDR3 DNA reads TGCAGTGCTAGCCCCCCTCGCGCGGGCACAGATACGCAGTATTTT. Translation gives CSASPPRAGTDTQYF.

This clonotype was seen many times. The CDR3 here is CASSATGGTEAFF. The CDR3 region has the DNA TGTGCCAGCAGTGCGACAGGGGGAACTGAAGCTTTCTTT. The chain is built from TRBV12-3 or TRBV12-4 and TRBJ1-1, with TRBD1 matching over 9 bases. The CDR3 runs to 13 residues. Trimming took 5 bases from V and 5 from J; bases not matched to a gene: 3.

This clonotype was seen many times. The chain joins TRBV4-3 to TRBJ1-2; 7 bases are shared with TRBD1. Germline V gene lookup returns CDR1 LGHNA and CDR2 YSLEER. The junction had 6 bases not matched to a gene; V was cut back by 1 base and J by 4 bases. This CDR3 has 15 amino acids. This CDR3 is CASSQGGKGAYGYTF. CDR3 sequence (DNA): TGCGCCAGCAGCCAAGGGGGAAAGGGGGCCTATGGCTACACCTTC.

This clonotype occurred many times. The chain couples TRBV6-4 to TRBJ2-1; 12 positions match TRBD2. After removal of 4 bases from V and 8 bases from J, the junction contained 9 bases not matched to a gene. Germline V gives CDR1 MRHNA, CDR2 SNTAGT. CDR3 length equals 16 residues. In DNA, the CDR3 is TGTGCCAGCAGTGTATCCGGGACTAGCGGGTCCGATGAGCAGTTCTTC. Residues: CASSVSGTSGSDEQFF.

This clonotype was counted many times. The chain couples TRBV5-1 to TRBJ2-5; 8 positions match TRBD2. V shed 2 bases and J 4 bases; nucleotides not matched to a gene: 16. Germline lookup yields CDR1 SGHRS and CDR2 YFSETQ. This CDR3 contains 18 residues. Here the CDR3 reads CASSFLTSANQAGETQYF. The DNA of the CDR3 is TGCGCCAGCAGCTTCCTGACTAGCGCGAATCAGGCGGGAGAGACCCAGTACTTC.

This chain links TRBV9 with TRBJ2-2; D is uncertain. CDR3 length equals 14 residues. CDR1 and CDR2 (germline): SGDLS, YYNGEE. V shed 0 bases and J shed 2 bases, with 5 bases lying between them. CDR3 sequence: CASSVAANTGELFF. The CDR3 DNA follows: TGTGCCAGCAGCGTAGCCGCCAACACCGGGGAGCTGTTTTTT.